The rows below give T cell receptor beta chains drawn from one sample of a study of OX40 agonist ivuxolimab in advanced cancers. Profiling relied on immunoSEQ multiplex PCR, and the TCRdb table lists in-frame clones only, not all of them. The sample lists under 35,000 clones, about 90% occurring once. This sample comprised CD4+ or CD8+ T cells sorted from blood, obtained in a trial of the OX40 agonist ivuxolimab. The receptors were gathered from an adult with an advanced solid tumor such as melanoma, head and neck, liver or kidney cancer. Each CDR3 is given with its conserved first and last residue. The D gene is left open where the match is weak. Clone size, where shown, is once, few, many, or a class for clones that have expanded.

J	size	D	V	CDR3	DNA
TRBJ2-7	.	.	TRBV6-1	CASSENPYYEQYF	TGTGCCAGCAGTGAAAATCCTTACTACGAGCAGTACTTC
TRBJ2-7	once	TRBD1	TRBV7-9	CASSLYEGARQEQYF	TGTGCCAGCAGCTTATATGAGGGGGCGCGACAAGAGCAGTACTTC
TRBJ2-7	.	.	TRBV11-2	CASSLVALDSYEQYF	TGTGCCAGCAGCTTAGTCGCGCTTGATTCCTACGAGCAGTACTTC
TRBJ2-3	.	.	TRBV29-1	CSVLEGGVGDTQYF	TGCAGCGTTCTAGAAGGGGGAGTGGGAGATACGCAGTATTTT
TRBJ2-1	.	.	TRBV11-2	CASSGEVSEQFF	TGTGCCAGCAGCGGGGAAGTTAGTGAGCAGTTCTTC
TRBJ1-5	.	.	TRBV2	CASSETGVWHF	TGTGCCAGCAGTGAAACGGGGGTATGGCATTTT
TRBJ1-1	.	.	TRBV7-9	CASSPGGGEAFF	TGTGCCAGCAGCCCGGGAGGGGGTGAAGCTTTCTTT
TRBJ2-7	.	.	TRBV27	CASGTLGSEQYF	TGTGCCAGCGGTACCTTAGGCTCCGAGCAGTACTTC
TRBJ1-1	once	.	TRBV5-5	CASSPWRGNTEAFF	TGTGCCAGCAGCCCATGGCGGGGGAACACTGAAGCTTTCTTT
TRBJ2-1	.	.	TRBV4-3	CASSQDQRAPGNEQFF	TGCGCCAGCAGCCAAGATCAACGGGCCCCTGGTAATGAGCAGTTCTTC
TRBJ2-7	.	.	TRBV28	CASSTPSTGSSYEQYF	TGTGCCAGCAGTACTCCATCGACCGGAAGCTCCTACGAGCAGTACTTC
TRBJ2-1	.	.	TRBV11-2	CASSLVTDYEQFF	TGTGCCAGCAGCTTAGTCACCGACTATGAGCAGTTCTTC
TRBJ1-1	.	.	TRBV27	CASSLSPNLGTEAFF	TGTGCCAGCAGTTTATCACCAAACTTGGGCACTGAAGCTTTCTTT
TRBJ1-1	.	.	TRBV11-2	CASTSGTEAFF	TGTGCCAGCACCTCGGGGACAGAAGCTTTCTTT
TRBJ2-1	.	.	TRBV29-1	CSVETGVGDRYNEQFF	TGCAGCGTTGAAACAGGTGTTGGGGACCGTTACAATGAGCAGTTCTTC
TRBJ2-5	.	TRBD1	TRBV5-8	CASSGGQGAKETQYF	TGTGCCAGCAGCGGGGGACAGGGGGCGAAGGAGACCCAGTACTTC
TRBJ2-7	.	.	TRBV4-3	CASSQDFNSPYEQYF	TGCGCCAGCAGCCAAGATTTTAACAGCCCCTACGAGCAGTACTTC
TRBJ2-5	.	.	TRBV28	CASSINRVETQYF	TGTGCCAGCAGTATCAACAGGGTGGAGACCCAGTACTTC
TRBJ2-7	.	.	TRBV28	CASSLGRTYEQYF	TGTGCCAGCAGTTTAGGCAGAACCTACGAGCAGTACTTC
TRBJ2-3	.	TRBD1	TRBV11-2	CASSLEIGTGGHTQYF	TGTGCCAGCAGCTTAGAGATTGGGACAGGGGGACATACGCAGTATTTT
TRBJ2-7	once	.	TRBV5-5	CASSFKSSYEQYF	TGTGCCAGCAGCTTTAAGAGCTCCTACGAGCAGTACTTC
TRBJ1-2	.	.	TRBV11-2	CASSEPGWGNYGYTF	TGTGCCAGCAGCGAACCAGGGTGGGGGAACTATGGCTACACCTTC
TRBJ2-7	.	.	TRBV28	CASSLGGADEQYF	TGTGCCAGCAGTTTAGGGGGGGCCGACGAGCAGTACTTC
TRBJ1-5	.	.	TRBV15	CATSTEPGPLAGPQHF	TGTGCCACCAGCACAGAACCGGGACCCCTTGCGGGGCCCCAGCATTTT
TRBJ1-1	once	TRBD1	TRBV19	CASNPTGANTEAFF	TGTGCCAGTAATCCGACAGGGGCAAACACTGAAGCTTTCTTT
TRBJ2-1	once	.	TRBV7-7	CASSLGEGEGNEQFF	TGTGCTAGCAGCTTAGGAGAGGGAGAGGGCAATGAGCAGTTCTTC
TRBJ2-7	.	TRBD2	TRBV9	CASSPGGSGYEQYF	TGTGCCAGCAGCCCCGGCGGGAGCGGCTACGAGCAGTACTTC
TRBJ2-3	.	.	TRBV10-3	CARAAGDTDTQYF	TGTGCCCGAGCGGCGGGTGACACAGATACGCAGTATTTT
TRBJ1-1	.	.	TRBV5-8	CASSFWAMNTEAFF	TGTGCCAGCAGCTTTTGGGCCATGAACACTGAAGCTTTCTTT